What follows are 14 T cell receptor beta chains derived from one specimen sequenced in a study of control samples from healthy donors and cancer patients. Here immunoSEQ multiplex PCR was the method, and the copy in TCRdb shows in-frame clones only, minus some. The sample has about 150,000 clones, about 94% seen once. The sample taken for sequencing was blood. These receptor sequences come from a middle-aged man in good health.

J is TRBJ1-1 and V is TRBV13, with 7 bases that match TRBD1. The CDR3 covers 16 residues. Germline CDR1 reads PRHDT; CDR2 reads FYEKMQ (reference sequence). Germline trimming cut 3 bases from V and 2 bases from J; bases unmatched to any gene: 9. CDR3 coding DNA: TGTGCCAGCAGCTTTAGCTGGACAGGCTCAAACACTGAAGCTTTCTTT. Its translation is CASSFSWTGSNTEAFF.

V usage is TRBV28 and J usage is TRBJ1-4, with 7 bases identical to TRBD1. V shed 2 bases, J shed 8 bases, and the junction held 14 bases outside the gene matches. The CDR3 is 17 residues long. Germline lookup yields CDR1 MDHEN and CDR2 SYDVKM. This CDR3 reads CASSLGPQDRLGEKLFF. The DNA of the CDR3 is TGTGCCAGCAGTTTAGGGCCCCAGGACAGGTTAGGGGAAAAACTGTTTTTT.

This clone appeared a single time. This chain connects TRBV10-2 to TRBJ2-7; D remains unclear. Germline CDR1 is WSHSY and CDR2 is SAAADI. V was shortened by 4 bases and J by 4 bases, with 26 bases between the two germline ends. This CDR3 contains 18 residues. The CDR3: CASSVDGSPSSKMYEQYF. DNA of the CDR3: TGCGCCAGCAGTGTGGACGGAAGCCCCTCGTCGAAGATGTACGAGCAGTACTTC.

This chain links TRBV29-1 with TRBJ2-7; 7 positions agree with TRBD1. V shed 5 bases, J shed 8 bases, and the junction held 6 bases outside the gene matches. CDR1 is SQVTM, CDR2 ANQGSEA, per germline. This CDR3 contains 11 residues. Here the CDR3 DNA reads TGCAGCGTTTACAGGGGATCCAAGCAGTACTTC. It specifies CSVYRGSKQYF.

This clone was counted only a few times. The CDR3 DNA sequence: TGTGCCAGCAGCCAAGATGAACAGGGACGGACTGAAGCTTTCTTT. Its translation is CASSQDEQGRTEAFF. The chain links TRBV14 to TRBJ1-1; tentatively, D is TRBD1 (6 bases). The germline gives CDR1 SGHDN, CDR2 FVKESK. Trimming removed 0 bases from V and 5 bases from J, with 13 bases in between. The CDR3 is made up of 15 amino acids.

This chain links TRBV27 with TRBJ1-6; D perhaps matches TRBD1 (5 bases). Germline V CDR1 and CDR2: MNHEY, SMNVEV (reference sequence). The CDR3 has 16 amino acids. V gave up 9 bases and J gave up 2 bases, with 17 bases separating them. For the CDR3, the DNA is TGTGCCAGTTCACTCCGTTGGGGGACCTATAATTCACCCCTCCACTTT. It translates to CASSLRWGTYNSPLHF.

The chain combines TRBV6-1 with TRBJ1-6, with D uncertain. Germline CDR1 MNHNS, CDR2 SASEGT. The V end lost 1 base, the J end lost 5 bases, and 6 bases lay between the germline ends. This CDR3 is 14 amino acids long. CDR3 amino acids: CASSEDQDNSPLHF. In DNA form, the CDR3 reads TGTGCCAGCAGTGAAGACCAGGATAATTCACCCCTCCACTTT.

This clone was recorded once. V and J are TRBV29-1 and TRBJ1-1; D is ambiguous. The CDR3 is made up of 12 amino acids. The V end was cut by 3 bases, the J end by 1 base, with 6 bases between. Germline V lookup: CDR1 SQVTM, CDR2 ANQGSEA. Here the CDR3 reads CSVDGGNTEAFF. CDR3 nucleotide sequence: TGCAGCGTTGATGGCGGGAACACTGAAGCTTTCTTT.

The rearrangement links TRBV12-5 to TRBJ1-1; D not resolved. The CDR3 runs 13 residues. V was trimmed by 0 bases and J by 6 bases, leaving 8 bases between them. Germline CDR1 is LGHNT and CDR2 is FRNRAP. The CDR3 bases are TGTGCTAGTGGTTTGGTAACCGGGGCTGAAGCTTTCTTT. Its protein is CASGLVTGAEAFF.

V gene TRBV21-1 combines with J gene TRBJ1-3; the D call of TRBD1 is as the table states it, not checked on the DNA. TRBV21-1 is deemed a pseudogene. CDR3 length equals 18 residues. The CDR3 loop is CASSKAAQGIATGNTIYF. In DNA, the CDR3 is TGTGCCAGCAGCAAAGCCGCACAGGGCATAGCAACTGGAAACACCATATATTTT.

The CDR3 region has the DNA TGCGCCAGCAGCCAAGGGGACAGGGAATACTATGGCTACACCTTC. It translates to CASSQGDREYYGYTF. The chain carries TRBV4-1 and TRBJ1-2, with TRBD1 identical over 9 bases. V shed 1 base, J shed 3 bases, and the junction held 3 bases outside the gene matches. CDR1 is MGHRA, CDR2 YSYEKL, per germline. The CDR3 runs 15 residues.

This clone has only a few counts. The V gene is TRBV5-6, the J gene TRBJ2-5; the match to TRBD1 covers 9 bases. Germline trimming cut 3 bases from V and 1 base from J; bases unmatched to any gene: 10. Germline CDR1 SGHDT, CDR2 YYEEEE. This CDR3 is 17 amino acids long. The DNA for the CDR3 is TGTGCCAGCAGCTCCGGGACAGGGTTAGTGGGCCAAGAGACCCAGTACTTC. This gives the protein CASSSGTGLVGQETQYF.

This clone appeared a few times. This sequence joins TRBV27 and TRBJ1-5, with a weak D call TRBD1 (5 bases). V was shortened by 8 bases and J by 0 bases, with 14 bases between the two germline ends. The CDR3 sequence is 15 residues long. In germline, CDR1 is MNHEY, CDR2 SMNVEV (reference sequence). In nucleotides, the CDR3 is TGTGCCAGCGGCTCCTACAGGTTTAGCAATCAGCCCCAGCATTTT. Translated: CASGSYRFSNQPQHF.

The chain recombines TRBV7-2 with TRBJ1-1; TRBD1 might be the D (5 bases). Trimming stripped 5 bases from V and 1 base from J, with 20 bases between. This CDR3 is built from 17 residues. Germline V CDR1 and CDR2: SGHTA, FQGNSA. The CDR3 DNA reads as TGTGCCAGCAGCCAACAGAGGACACCAAGGGCGAACACTGAAGCTTTCTTT. Residues: CASSQQRTPRANTEAFF.